This TCR beta chain was profiled in a study of graft-versus-host responses after intestinal transplantation (dated by TCRdb to the early 2020s). Regarding the complete study: Recipients received multivisceral, liver-intestinal, or isolated intestinal transplants. Every recipient was given anti-thymocyte globulin induction, followed by about three years of maintenance tacrolimus and steroids. After intestinal transplantation, graft-versus-host and host-versus-graft alloreactive T cell clones were followed in the graft, circulation and bone marrow using bulk TCR-beta CDR3 sequencing. A cohort of 24 intestinal transplant recipients, including one retransplant, was enrolled, and 3 patients lacking pretransplant specimens were excluded. Rather than going through the commercial service, samples from a few later patients were sequenced in-house on an Illumina MiSeq and processed with MiXCR. To identify alloreactive clones, pre-transplant mixed lymphocyte reaction products were sequenced and then compared with unstimulated pre-transplant donor and recipient T cells. Donor T cell macrochimerism was defined as a peak of at least 4% donor T cells among recipient peripheral blood mononuclear cells.

The intended sense of this specimen's time point label: cells obtained before transplantation from donor or recipient. CD3+CD4+ and CD3+CD8+ populations were FACS-sorted from unstimulated pre-transplant donor and recipient cells taken from spleen or lymph nodes. To prepare the library, the immunoSEQ multiplex PCR assay was applied. For most patients, genomic DNA was isolated using the Qiagen DNeasy Blood and Tissue Kit and was shipped frozen to Adaptive Biotechnologies for TCR sequencing. For most patients, high-throughput TCR-beta CDR3 sequencing of genomic DNA was performed by Adaptive Biotechnologies. The authors' pipeline ran thus. TCR sequencing data were retrieved from Adaptive's ImmunoSEQ software for around 19 patients, whereas a few other patients were processed with MiXCR and VDJtools. CD4 versus CD8 sorting errors were corrected by removing sequences found in both subsets at a frequency ratio below 5:1. CDR3 nucleotide sequences shared between donor and recipient were removed because the origin of such sequences could not be assigned. To count as alloreactive, a clone needed at least 2-fold expansion over unstimulated cells and a minimum CFSE-low frequency of 0.002% (template counts) or 0.001% (read counts). Mappable clones were those detected in sequenced pre-transplant spleen, lymph node, or MLR CFSE-low populations of the donor or recipient. The cumulative frequency of alloreactive clones was calculated as a percentage of all sequences, weighted by copy number. Here the immuneACCESS table is served through TCRdb, limited to in-frame sequences with V and J called. Missing clones are a known gap in these copies; in checked studies unresolved V genes cover under half, and the rest lacks a known reason. Clone size and the V and J calls come from that table; the DNA yielded D and trimming. The sample table records roughly 100,000 clones; roughly 87% of these occur just once. The top ten constitute approximately 0.97% of the sample.

The V end gives up 4 bases and the J end 4 bases, leaving 6 bases in the junction not matched to a gene. The germline V gene gives CDR1 as SGHNT and CDR2 as YENEEA. The CDR3, cysteine through phenylalanine, is 15 amino acids long. Only the CDR3 part of the read is kept: 45 bases, read in frame from the first base. Here is what the overall study found, with its caveats: GvH clones were found in recipient bone marrow, and some of the GvH clones appeared earlier in ileal mucosa or blood, which is consistent with an intestinal mucosal origin. In patients with donor T cell macrochimerism, the allografts had high GvH to HvG T cell clonal ratios. Conclusions were limited by the relatively low number and heterogeneity of intestinal transplant patients. Early after transplant, peak levels of circulating GvH clones were associated with declines in HvG clones.

A word on this clone: The antigen it recognizes is unknown. No much larger clonotype is one base removed from it; base qualities were not supplied.

The clonotype originates from a human donor who received an intestinal transplant. Sequenced here: unstimulated CD4+ T cells sorted from spleen or lymph node cells, sampled before intestinal transplant. The chain is encoded by TRBV11-3 joined to TRBJ2-3; the central 9 bases match TRBD1. The DNA sequence is as follows: TGTGCCAGCAGCTCGGGACAGGGTGGCTCAGATACGCAGTATTTT. Its translation is CASSSGQGGSDTQYF.